This is a list of T cell receptor beta chains from one sample in a study of blood T cell repertoires in COVID-19. Profiled with immunoSEQ multiplex PCR; TCRdb holds only in-frame clones, not every one. Here the sample spans approximately 170,000 clones, around 85% being singletons. Sequencing used peripheral blood. The receptors here all came from a woman aged 45-60 years with acute or convalescent COVID-19. Both conserved end residues are part of each CDR3. A D gene is named only where the DNA matches it firmly. For some rows the clone size is stated as once, few or many, or as a class when expanded; others skip it.

>TRBJ2-1|12|few|TRBV30|-
TGTGCCTGGAGTCAGGCCGGCAATGAGCAGTTCTTC
CAWSQAGNEQFF
>TRBJ1-6|17|-|TRBV19|TRBD1
TGTGCCAGTAAGGGGACAGGGGTTAGCTCCTATAATTCACCCCTCCACTTT
CASKGTGVSSYNSPLHF
>TRBJ2-1|14|-|TRBV30|TRBD2
TGTGCCTGGAATCTGGGGAGGGCGGACAATGAGCAGTTCTTC
CAWNLGRADNEQFF
>TRBJ2-7|15|few|TRBV28|TRBD2
TGTGCCAGCAGTTTACGCGGGAGACCAACCTACGAGCAGTACTTC
CASSLRGRPTYEQYF
>TRBJ2-7|12|-|TRBV5-5|-
TGTGCCAGCAGCTTCTCCGGGGGTGAGCAGTACTTC
CASSFSGGEQYF
>TRBJ1-2|13|-|TRBV6-5|-
TGTGCCAGCAGCCGGACAGACGCGGGTGGATACACCTTC
CASSRTDAGGYTF
>TRBJ2-2|14|-|TRBV6-5|-
TGTGCCAGCAGACCTACAGGGTACACCGGGGAGCTGTTTTTT
CASRPTGYTGELFF
>TRBJ2-2|14|-|TRBV24-1|-
TGTGCCACCAGTCTACAGCTTAACACCGGGGAGCTGTTTTTT
CATSLQLNTGELFF
>TRBJ1-5|13|-|TRBV6-5|-
TGTGCCAGCAGTTCAGGACAATCTCAGCCCCAGCATTTT
CASSSGQSQPQHF
>TRBJ2-5|12|-|TRBV5-1|-
TGCGCCAGCAGCCCGGAGGGGAAGGGCCCGTACTTC
CASSPEGKGPYF
>TRBJ1-4|15|-|TRBV30|-
TGTGCCTGGAGTGTACGGCGCCAGGTCGGTGAAAAACTGTTTTTT
CAWSVRRQVGEKLFF
>TRBJ1-5|16|-|TRBV19|TRBD1
TGTGCCTCCGGGACAGGGCTCGTTTATAGCAATCAGCCCCAGCATTTT
CASGTGLVYSNQPQHF
>TRBJ2-1|16|once|TRBV4-3|TRBD2
TGCGCCAGCAGCCGCCGACTAGCGGGAGGACTCAATGAGCAGTTCTTC
CASSRRLAGGLNEQFF
>TRBJ1-4|18|-|TRBV24-1|TRBD1
TGTGCCACCAGTGATTCTCCGGGACAGGGGACTAAGAGGAGGGAACTGTTTTTT
CATSDSPGQGTKRRELFF
>TRBJ1-1|15|-|TRBV28|-
TGTGCCAGCAGCGAAAACCTGGGGAGTGGTACTGAAGCTTTCTTT
CASSENLGSGTEAFF
>TRBJ2-3|19|-|TRBV4-1|TRBD2
TGCGCCAGCAGCCAAGTCAGGGCTAGCGGGGGGGCCAAAACAGATACGCAGTATTTT
CASSQVRASGGAKTDTQYF
>TRBJ1-5|13|-|TRBV11-2|-
TGTGCCAGCAGCTTAGATAGGGGGGGGCCCCAGCATTTT
CASSLDRGGPQHF
>TRBJ1-6|13|many|TRBV15|TRBD1
TGTGCCACGAGAACAGGGGGCGAATCACCCCTCCACTTT
CATRTGGESPLHF
>TRBJ2-4|15|-|TRBV10-3|-
TGTGCCATCAGTGAAGCTGTCCAAGCCAAAAACATTCAGTACTTC
CAISEAVQAKNIQYF
>TRBJ1-1|14|-|TRBV4-1|-
TGCGCCAGCAGCCAAGAAGCGGGCCTCCCTGAGATGATCTTT
CASSQEAGLPEMIF
>TRBJ1-4|14|-|TRBV5-1|-
TGCGCCAGCAGCCAGGGGACAAATAATGAAAAACTGTTTTTT
CASSQGTNNEKLFF
>TRBJ1-6|14|-|TRBV7-2|-
TGTGCCAGCAGCTTATTAGACTATAATTCACCCCTCCACTTT
CASSLLDYNSPLHF
>TRBJ2-3|21|-|TRBV7-2|TRBD2
TGTGCCAGCAGCTTAGCGTTCGCTAGCGGGAGTCAAAGGGGAAGCACAGATACGCAGTATTTT
CASSLAFASGSQRGSTDTQYF
>TRBJ2-2|16|-|TRBV29-1|TRBD2
TGCAGCGTCCTAAGACGAGCGGGAGGGAACACCGGGGAGCTGTTTTTT
CSVLRRAGGNTGELFF
>TRBJ2-1|14|-|TRBV19|TRBD2
TGTGCCAGTAGTCCTCAGCGGGGGTACAATGAGCAGTTCTTC
CASSPQRGYNEQFF
>TRBJ1-4|12|-|TRBV5-5|-
TGTGCCAGCGGGCTATCTAATGAAAAACTGTTTTTT
CASGLSNEKLFF
>TRBJ1-2|13|-|TRBV7-9|TRBD1
TGTGCCAGCAGCCGACAGGGGGACTATGGCTACACCTTC
CASSRQGDYGYTF
>TRBJ2-7|15|-|TRBV5-1|TRBD1
TGCGCCAGCAGCTGGGGGACAGGGGAGATCGGCGAGCAGTACTTC
CASSWGTGEIGEQYF
>TRBJ2-7|13|-|TRBV2|TRBD1
TGTGCCACCTCGGACAGGGCCCCGTCAATCCAGTACTTC
CATSDRAPSIQYF
>TRBJ2-7|16|-|TRBV6-6|TRBD1
TGTGCCAGCAGCTTAACAGGGGGGTCTATAGTCTACGAGCAGTACTTC
CASSLTGGSIVYEQYF
>TRBJ1-4|17|-|TRBV6-6|-
TGTGCCAGCAGTCTGGTGGGGGCCGGGGCAACTAATGAAAAACTGTTTTTT
CASSLVGAGATNEKLFF
>TRBJ1-3|14|-|TRBV5-1|-
TGCGCCAGCAGCTTAGCCGGAGAAGGAAACACCATATATTTT
CASSLAGEGNTIYF
>TRBJ2-2|16|few|TRBV5-4|-
TGTGCCAGCACCTTGGGGGGCAGGGCTGGCACCGGGGAGCTGTTTTTT
CASTLGGRAGTGELFF
>TRBJ2-5|12|-|TRBV28|-
TGTGCCAGCAACGTACTTGGAGAGACCCAGTACTTC
CASNVLGETQYF
>TRBJ1-1|14|-|TRBV11-2|-
TGTGCCAGCAGCTTAGAGAGGCGCAGCACTGAAGCTTTCTTT
CASSLERRSTEAFF
>TRBJ2-6|15|-|TRBV3-1/TRBV3-2|-
TGTGCCAGCAGCGTCCAGCGAGGTGGGGCCAACGTCCTGACTTTC
CASSVQRGGANVLTF
>TRBJ1-4|14|-|TRBV6-5|TRBD1
TGTGCCAGCAGGCCCAGGGGGGCAAATGAAAAACTGTTTTTT
CASRPRGANEKLFF
>TRBJ2-1|15|-|TRBV18|TRBD2
TGTGCCAGCTCCCCGACTAGCGGGACCGCGAATGAGCAGTTCTTC
CASSPTSGTANEQFF
>TRBJ2-7|13|-|TRBV10-2|TRBD2
TGCGCCAGCAGTGATCAGGGAGGGTACGAGCAGTACTTC
CASSDQGGYEQYF
>TRBJ1-5|17|-|TRBV6-1|-
TGTGCCAGCAGTGAATGGCGGGGGCGCGGGAGCAATCAGCCCCAGCATTTT
CASSEWRGRGSNQPQHF
>TRBJ2-7|16|-|TRBV30|-
TGTGCCTGGAGTACACACGACCGGGTAGGGGACTACGAGCAGTACTTC
CAWSTHDRVGDYEQYF
>TRBJ2-3|16|-|TRBV18|TRBD1
TGTGCCAGCTCACCACAGGGACAGGGGGCAACAGATACGCAGTATTTT
CASSPQGQGATDTQYF
>TRBJ1-2|15|-|TRBV15|-
TGTGCCACCAGCATGGGAGGGAACAATAACTATGGCTACACCTTC
CATSMGGNNNYGYTF
>TRBJ1-3|13|few|TRBV27|-
TGTGCCAGCAGTAGGATGGGGAGGGACACCATATATTTT
CASSRMGRDTIYF
>TRBJ1-2|14|once|TRBV19|-
TGTGCCAGTAGTGCGGCCTTTCCTGGCTATGGCTACACCTTC
CASSAAFPGYGYTF
>TRBJ2-1|16|few|TRBV28|TRBD2
TGTGCCAGCAGTTTACTAGGGGACTATTCCTACAATGAGCAGTTCTTC
CASSLLGDYSYNEQFF
>TRBJ2-1|14|few|TRBV29-1|TRBD1
TGCAGCGTGCTATCCGACAGGGATGGTAATGAGCAGTTCTTC
CSVLSDRDGNEQFF
>TRBJ2-7|18|-|TRBV19|TRBD2
TGTGCCAGTAGCATCCGAAGGTTGGAAGCGGGGGACCGCTACGAGCAGTACTTC
CASSIRRLEAGDRYEQYF
>TRBJ1-2|11|-|TRBV28|-
TGTGCCGCGGGGATCAACTATGGCTACACCTTC
CAAGINYGYTF
>TRBJ1-1|13|-|TRBV12-3/TRBV12-4|-
TGTGCCAGCAGGGAACAGGGGAACACTGAAGCTTTCTTT
CASREQGNTEAFF
>TRBJ2-7|15|many|TRBV18|TRBD1
TGTGCCAGCTCACCACCAGGGACAGCTTCGTGGGAGCAGTACTTC
CASSPPGTASWEQYF
>TRBJ1-6|13|once|TRBV7-8|-
TGTGCCAGCAGCTTAGCTCGGGATTCACCCCTCCACTTT
CASSLARDSPLHF
>TRBJ1-1|15|once|TRBV7-2|-
TGTGCCAGCAGCCCCGGGGGGCCCATGAACACTGAAGCTTTCTTT
CASSPGGPMNTEAFF
>TRBJ1-6|16|once|TRBV27|-
TGTGCCAGCAGTTCCGACCGGACTATCACAGGATCACCCCTCCACTTT
CASSSDRTITGSPLHF
>TRBJ2-7|14|few|TRBV19|-
TGTGCCAGTAAAGTCGCGACAGCGACCTACGAGCAGTACTTC
CASKVATATYEQYF
>TRBJ1-5|14|-|TRBV28|-
TGTGCCAGCAGACACCAAACGGGGGGTCAGCCCCAGCATTTT
CASRHQTGGQPQHF
>TRBJ1-6|14|-|TRBV10-3|TRBD1
TGTGCCATCAGTGGGGGACAGGGGGGTTTTCCCCTCCACTTT
CAISGGQGGFPLHF
>TRBJ1-5|14|few|TRBV28|-
TGTGCCAGCAGTGGACATGGTGGCAATCAGCCCCAGCATTTT
CASSGHGGNQPQHF
>TRBJ2-1|18|-|TRBV27|TRBD2
TGTGCCAGCAGCCTAGTGGGGATTGGCGGGGGTTATGAGTTAGGGCAGTTCTTC
CASSLVGIGGGYELGQFF